The present T cell receptor (beta chain) was sequenced within a study of OX40 agonist ivuxolimab in advanced cancers. About the research overall: Every 2 weeks, patients got intravenous ivuxolimab at one of six dose levels (0.01-10 mg/kg). Participants averaged approximately 65 years of age (range about 23 to 90) and were less than 85% male. People who had prior anti-PD-1, anti-PD-L1 or anti-CTLA-4 therapy could take part, and less than 50% had some.

TCRdb's table, derived via immunoSEQ multiplex PCR, lists solely in-frame clones and lacks some. The repertoire includes 100,000 to 150,000 clones, 85% to 95% of them detected once, and roughly 0.8% sits in the top ten. This clone was detected ten times or more. Relative to the germline gene, one junction end is altered; a read error may explain this. At baseline, cycle 4 day 1, and cycle 7 day 1, blood was sampled. The germline gives CDR1 SSHAT, CDR2 FNYEAQ (reference sequence). The CDR3 has 14 residues. The V call is TRBV7-7, the J call TRBJ2-2; D remains ambiguous. This clonotype was obtained from an adult with an advanced solid tumor such as melanoma, head and neck, liver or kidney cancer. The source was CD4+ or CD8+ T cells sorted from blood, collected in a trial of the OX40 agonist ivuxolimab. Written as DNA, the CDR3 is TGTGCTAGCAGCCTAGTAAAGGACACCGGGGAGCTGTTTTTT. This encodes CASSLVKDTGELFF.